The entry below describes one TCR beta chain. What it binds is unknown. Some clones are missing from TCRdb's copy, which holds only in-frame ones; the method was immunoSEQ multiplex PCR. The sample lists some 75,000 clones, under 90% occurring once. The data are from a study of identifying expanded T cells in peripheral blood. Broader study findings: Clone count variance between approximately 2-week samples rose with total template count.

There are 15 residues in the CDR3. The germline CDR1 and CDR2 sequences are LNHDA and SQIVND (reference sequence). The ends were cut back, 3 bases at V and 0 bases at J, with 12 bases in the middle. The chain combines TRBV19 with TRBJ2-7, with a tentative D call TRBD2 (5 bases). The sequencing sample was made of blood. This TCR was sampled from a person aged 18 to 69 in good health. This CDR3 reads CASSIGIPPSYEQYF. The CDR3 DNA sequence: TGTGCCAGTAGTATCGGGATCCCCCCCTCCTACGAGCAGTACTTC.